The 25 T cell receptor beta chains below all came from one sample that was sequenced in a study of T-cell memory formation after mild COVID-19. MiXCR, run by TCRdb on the 5' RACE reads, gives a single entry per CDR3 protein. Altogether about 150,000 distinct CDR3 sequences are present, 6% to 6.5% being singletons, with the ten largest covering approximately 2.1%. Specimen: PBMCs or a T cell subset sorted from them (not recorded which). The receptors derive from an adult woman who had mild COVID-19 (a few samples of this study predate the infection). Cell type and time point are not known.

The sample holds many counts of this clonotype. The rearrangement links TRBV5-1 to TRBJ2-3, with 10 bases matching TRBD2. The V and J ends lost 1 base and 4 bases, in that order; junction bases with no gene match: 9. This CDR3 is 17 amino acids long. Germline V CDR1 and CDR2: SGHRS, YFSETQ. CDR3 amino acids: CASSLRLAGGTPDTQYF. For the CDR3, the DNA is TGCGCCAGCAGCTTGCGGTTAGCGGGGGGTACCCCAGATACGCAGTATTTT.

This clonotype was picked up a small number of times. The J gene is TRBJ2-3, the V gene TRBV21-1; the table's D call, TRBD2, has no DNA check behind it. TRBV21-1 is reported as a pseudogene. CDR3 length: 16 amino acids. The CDR3 DNA sequence: TGTGCCAGCAGCAAAGGGTACGGAGTCCCCCGGTTTCCTCAGTATTTT. Residues: CASSKGYGVPRFPQYF.

This clonotype came up many times. This chain uses TRBV5-1 with TRBJ1-2; 8 nucleotides match TRBD1. This CDR3 has 15 amino acids. The ends lost 0 bases at V and 5 bases at J; junction bases unmatched: 6. Germline V CDR1 and CDR2: SGHRS, YFSETQ. The CDR3 here is CASSLGTGQGYGYTF. As DNA, the CDR3 is TGCGCCAGCAGCTTGGGGACAGGGCAAGGGTATGGCTACACCTTC.

This clonotype was observed at least ten times. The chain carries TRBV6-5 and TRBJ1-6, with D unclear. V shed 2 bases and J shed 0 bases, with 11 bases lying between them. Germline-derived CDR1 and CDR2 are MNHEY and SVGAGI. The CDR3 extends over 17 amino acids. The CDR3 loop reads CASSYGAPGSYNSPLHF. In DNA, the CDR3 is TGTGCCAGCAGTTACGGAGCTCCGGGCTCCTATAATTCACCCCTCCACTTT.

The V gene is TRBV3-1, the J gene TRBJ2-3, with 10 bases that match TRBD2. CDR1 and CDR2 (germline): LGHDT, YNNKEL (reference sequence). The length of the CDR3 is 15 residues. The V segment lost 6 bases and the J segment 0 bases; nucleotides outside the gene matches: 3. CDR3 DNA sequence: TGTGCCAGCAGACTTAGCGGGAGGAGCACAGATACGCAGTATTTT. It translates to CASRLSGRSTDTQYF.

This clonotype occurred many times. V and J are TRBV12-3 or TRBV12-4 and TRBJ2-5; TRBD2 might be the D (6 bases). This CDR3 has 13 amino acids. V was pared by 6 bases and J by 3 bases, with 11 bases between. The CDR3, as DNA: TGTGCCAGCAGGGCTTCGGGGGAAGAGACCCAGTACTTC. Its translation: CASRASGEETQYF.

The genes are TRBV5-4 and TRBJ2-3; 8 nucleotides line up with TRBD2. The CDR3 runs 13 residues. Germline CDR1 reads SGHNT; CDR2 reads YYREEE (reference sequence). Trimming cost V 4 bases and J 6 bases; bases outside gene matches: 4. The CDR3 loop is CASSPGTRDTQYF. In nucleotides, the CDR3 is TGTGCCAGCAGCCCCGGGACTAGGGATACGCAGTATTTT.

This clonotype has a count of ten or more. The V and J genes are TRBV5-6 and TRBJ2-7; TRBD1 matches 7 bases. This CDR3 has 17 amino acids. Germline values: CDR1 SGHDT, CDR2 YYEEEE. The V segment lost 1 base and the J segment 3 bases; nucleotides outside the gene matches: 13. CDR3 sequence (DNA): TGTGCCAGCAGCTTGAAGGGGGACAGCCTTAACCTCTACGAGCAGTACTTC. Amino acid sequence: CASSLKGDSLNLYEQYF.

This clonotype was counted ten times or more. This chain uses TRBV9 with TRBJ2-2; 7 bases line up with TRBD1. V was pared by 4 bases and J by 1 base, with 7 bases of the junction left unmatched. The CDR3 is made up of 16 amino acids. Germline-derived CDR1 and CDR2 are SGDLS and YYNGEE. CDR3 sequence reads: CASSPRTGQNTGELFF. CDR3 DNA sequence: TGTGCCAGCAGCCCAAGGACAGGACAGAACACCGGGGAGCTGTTTTTT.

The table lists this clonotype with a few counts. The CDR3 DNA reads TGTGCCAGCAGTTACCGGGGTAACAGATACACCGGGGAGCTGTTTTTT. As protein: CASSYRGNRYTGELFF. The J gene is TRBJ2-2, the V gene TRBV6-5; TRBD2 is a possible D gene (5 bases). CDR3 length equals 16 residues. In germline, CDR1 is MNHEY, CDR2 SVGAGI. V was clipped by 2 bases and J by 3 bases, with 13 bases between them.

This clonotype occurred many times. The genes are TRBV7-2 and TRBJ1-1; D ambiguous. The CDR3 has 14 residues. V was clipped by 3 bases and J by 4 bases, with 12 bases between them. The V gene's germline CDR1 is SGHTA and CDR2 FQGNSA. The CDR3 region is CASSFWGGGTEAFF. DNA for the CDR3: TGTGCCAGCAGCTTCTGGGGAGGCGGCACTGAAGCTTTCTTT.

This clonotype turned up a few times. The chain is built from TRBV6-2 or TRBV6-3 and TRBJ2-1; TRBD1 matches at 7 bases. Germline V CDR1 and CDR2: MNHEY, SVGEGT. The CDR3 totals 15 residues. The J segment lost 8 bases and the V segment lost 2 bases, leaving 9 bases of the junction unmatched. CDR3 DNA sequence: TGTGCCAGCAGTTACGACAGGGTGATCATGGATGAGCAGTTCTTC. This gives the protein CASSYDRVIMDEQFF.

There are a few counts of this clonotype. J is TRBJ2-7 and V is TRBV15; 11 bases agree with TRBD1. The ends lost 3 bases at V and 5 bases at J; junction bases unmatched: 6. The CDR3 length is 15 residues. In germline, CDR1 is LNHNV, CDR2 YYDKDF (reference sequence). The CDR3 protein is CATSSWTGGSHEQYF. The CDR3 bases are TGTGCCACCAGCAGCTGGACAGGGGGCTCGCACGAGCAGTACTTC. The complete variable domain, with remaining parts taken from reference TRBV15 and TRBJ2-7, reads DAMVIQNPRYQVTQFGKPVTLSCSQTLNHNVMYWYQQKSSQAPKLLFHYYDKDFNNEADTPDNFQSRRPNTSFCFLDIRSPGLGDTAMYLCATSSWTGGSHEQYFGPGTRLTVT.

With regard to this clonotype: An end of the junction differs from the germline gene, which may be a read error. This chain connects TRBV6-2 or TRBV6-3 to TRBJ2-1, with 13 bases identical to TRBD2. Per germline, CDR1 MNHEY and CDR2 SVGEGT. The CDR3 is 15 residues long. CDR3: CDSRRLAGGRSEQFF. For the CDR3, the DNA is TGTGACAGCAGGCGACTAGCGGGAGGACGAAGTGAGCAGTTCTTC.

The sample holds many counts of this clonotype. The chain combines TRBV4-1 with TRBJ2-2, with TRBD1 matching over 8 bases. The CDR3 has 14 residues. Germline V gene sequence: CDR1 MGHRA, CDR2 YSYEKL. The V and J ends lost 5 bases and 5 bases, in that order; junction bases with no gene match: 4. CDR3 coding DNA: TGCGCCAGCAGCACCAGGGGGCAGACCGGGGAGCTGTTTTTT. It codes for CASSTRGQTGELFF.

This clonotype was observed a few times. The J gene is TRBJ2-7, the V gene TRBV29-1; 7 bases line up with TRBD1. The CDR3 contains 14 residues. J lost 8 bases, V lost 7 bases, and 17 bases had no gene match. Germline V lookup: CDR1 SQVTM, CDR2 ANQGSEA. The CDR3 nucleotides are TGCAGCGGTGTGTTCGGGACAGAGGGTAGCAAGCAGTACTTC. Amino acids: CSGVFGTEGSKQYF.

This clonotype was seen repeatedly, ten times or more. This sequence joins TRBV7-9 and TRBJ2-7; 8 positions agree with TRBD1. Unmatched junction bases numbered 1, after V lost 1 base and J lost 2 bases. CDR3 length equals 14 residues. Germline CDR1 SEHNR, CDR2 FQNEAQ (reference sequence). CDR3 DNA sequence: TGTGCCAGCAGCTTAGTGACAGGGGCCTACGAGCAGTACTTC. This codes for CASSLVTGAYEQYF.

This clonotype came up a few times. The rearrangement joins TRBV2 to TRBJ2-5, with TRBD2 identical over 7 bases. V shed 5 bases and J 5 bases; nucleotides not matched to a gene: 5. The V gene's germline CDR1 is SNHLY and CDR2 FYNNEI. The CDR3 spans 13 residues. The CDR3: CASSTGLDETQYF. DNA of the CDR3: TGTGCCAGCAGTACCGGACTAGATGAGACCCAGTACTTC. Supplemented by reference TRBV2 and TRBJ2-5, the full variable domain reads EPEVTQTPSHQVTQMGQEVILRCVPISNHLYFYWYRQILGQKVEFLVSFYNNEISEKSEIFDDQFSVERPDGSNFTLKIRSTKLEDSAMYFCASSTGLDETQYFGPGTRLLVL.

This clonotype has at least ten counts. This chain uses TRBV4-2 with TRBJ2-3; D not resolved. Trimming pared 0 bases from V and 1 base from J, leaving 14 bases between. The germline V gene has CDR1 LGHNA and CDR2 YNFKEQ. This CDR3 is built from 17 residues. Here the CDR3 reads CASSQDLYAGRTDTQYF. CDR3 nucleotide sequence: TGTGCCAGCAGCCAAGATCTCTATGCCGGGCGCACAGATACGCAGTATTTT.

This clonotype was found many times. The chain carries TRBV5-1 and TRBJ2-7; 8 nucleotides agree with TRBD1. This CDR3 region has 13 residues. V was clipped by 9 bases and J by 5 bases; unmatched bases: 10. CDR1 and CDR2 from the germline V gene are SGHRS and YFSETQ. The CDR3 sequence: CATRDTGGDEQYF. The CDR3 nucleotides read TGCGCCACACGTGATACAGGGGGTGACGAGCAGTACTTC.

The rearrangement links TRBV20-1 to TRBJ1-2; TRBD1 matches at 7 bases. V dropped 3 bases and J dropped 6; count of bases not matched to a gene: 7. The CDR3 sequence is 13 residues long. Germline CDR1 DFQATT, CDR2 SNEGSKA (reference sequence). CDR3 bases: TGCAGTGCTAGCCCCGACAGGGTCCATGGCTACACCTTC. It yields the protein CSASPDRVHGYTF.

The chain uses TRBV6-5 and TRBJ2-4, with a weak D call TRBD1 (7 bases). Germline V CDR1 and CDR2: MNHEY, SVGAGI. The CDR3 totals 16 residues. Trimming removed 5 bases from V and 0 bases from J, with 14 bases in between. CDR3 DNA: TGTGCCAGCAGTCCTCGACAGGGACTAGCCAAAAACATTCAGTACTTC. It yields the protein CASSPRQGLAKNIQYF.

The chain combines TRBV27 with TRBJ2-5; TRBD2 is a possible D gene (5 bases). V dropped 6 bases and J dropped 3 bases, with 17 bases sitting between them. Germline V gene sequence: CDR1 MNHEY, CDR2 SMNVEV (reference sequence). CDR3 length equals 15 residues. The CDR3 sequence: CASRVWSGPKETQYF. The CDR3 DNA sequence: TGTGCCAGCAGAGTTTGGAGCGGTCCTAAAGAGACCCAGTACTTC.

This clonotype was detected many times. The J gene is TRBJ1-6, the V gene TRBV6-5; D remains ambiguous. The V gene lost 4 bases and the J gene lost 8 bases, with 15 bases spanning the gap. This CDR3 is 15 amino acids long. CDR1 and CDR2 (germline): MNHEY, SVGAGI. The CDR3 bases are TGTGCCAGCAGTTTAACTTCCGGACGGGATTCACCCCTCCACTTT. This translates into CASSLTSGRDSPLHF.

Only a few counts were recorded for this clonotype. CDR3 coding DNA: TGTGCCAGCAGTTTACGGAGACAGGGGGGCGAAAAACTGTTTTTT. It specifies CASSLRRQGGEKLFF. The rearrangement joins TRBV28 to TRBJ1-4, with TRBD1 identical over 9 bases. In germline, CDR1 is MDHEN, CDR2 SYDVKM. The CDR3 consists of 15 residues. After removal of 2 bases from V and 8 bases from J, the junction contained 6 bases not matched to a gene.